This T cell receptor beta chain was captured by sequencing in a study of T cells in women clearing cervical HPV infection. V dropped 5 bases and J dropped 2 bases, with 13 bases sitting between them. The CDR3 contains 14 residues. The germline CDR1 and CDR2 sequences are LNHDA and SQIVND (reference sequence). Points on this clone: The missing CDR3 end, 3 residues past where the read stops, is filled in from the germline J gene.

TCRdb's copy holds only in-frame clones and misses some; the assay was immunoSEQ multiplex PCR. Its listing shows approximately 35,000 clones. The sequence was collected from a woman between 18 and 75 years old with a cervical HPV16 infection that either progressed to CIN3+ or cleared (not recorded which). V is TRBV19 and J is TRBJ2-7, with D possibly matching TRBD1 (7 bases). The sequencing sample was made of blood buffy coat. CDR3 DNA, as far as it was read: TGTGCCAGTAGTCCGCGGGACAGCACCTACGAG. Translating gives CASSPRDSTYE. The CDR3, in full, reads CASSPRDSTYEQYF. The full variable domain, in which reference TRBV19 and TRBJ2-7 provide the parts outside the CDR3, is DGGITQSPKYLFRKEGQNVTLSCEQNLNHDAMYWYRQDPGQGLRLIYYSQIVNDFQKGDIAEGYSVSREKKESFPLTVTSAQKNPTAFYLCASSPRDSTYEQYFGPGTRLTVT.